The 14 T cell receptor beta chains reported below all come from one sample, sequenced in a study of molecular identifiers for immune sequencing clone quantification. MiXCR was run by TCRdb on the PCR reads, yielding one entry per CDR3 protein. The data contain over 60,000 distinct CDR3 sequences, about 20% of them singletons. The sample was naive CD8+ T cells from blood, with Jurkat cell RNA spiked in. Subset in this sample: FACS-sorted CD8+CD4-CCR7+CD45RA+ naive T cells. The source is a human donor in good health. Some libraries in this study had Jurkat cell RNA spiked in.

This clonotype was recorded a few times. A read error may explain this, as a much larger clone is one base away. No conserved phenylalanine or tryptophan ends this CDR3, so it is likely a read error. This rearrangement joins TRBV9 to TRBJ2-3; D not resolved. The germline V and J ends were trimmed by 2 bases and 6 bases, with 4 bases remaining between them. Germline CDR1 SGDLS, CDR2 YYNGEE. The CDR3 has 11 amino acids. The CDR3 nucleotides are TGTGCCAGCAGCGTCGGCGATACGCAGTATCTT. This encodes CASSVGDTQYL.

This chain joins TRBV4-2 and TRBJ2-1; weak D call: TRBD2 (5 bases). Looked up from germline, CDR1 is LGHNA and CDR2 is YNFKEQ. This CDR3 is built from 13 residues. Deletions cut 2 bases from V and 8 bases from J, with 10 bases between. The CDR3 loop reads CASSQTRKDEQFF. The CDR3 coding sequence is TGTGCCAGCAGCCAAACTAGAAAGGATGAGCAGTTCTTC.

The genes are TRBV28 and TRBJ2-7, with D perhaps matching TRBD1 or TRBD2 (6 bases each). Trimming cost V 2 bases and J 2 bases, with 19 bases left between them. Germline assignment: CDR1 MDHEN and CDR2 SYDVKM. The CDR3 spans 17 residues. Here the CDR3 reads CASSLTGARDGPYEQYF. The CDR3 coding sequence is TGTGCCAGCAGTTTAACGGGGGCCCGGGACGGACCCTACGAGCAGTACTTC.

This clonotype was counted at least ten times. The CDR3 is CSARLRENTEAFF. Written as DNA, the CDR3 is TGCAGTGCTAGGTTGAGGGAGAACACTGAAGCTTTCTTT. The chain is built from TRBV20-1 and TRBJ1-1; the D is unclear. Per germline, CDR1 DFQATT and CDR2 SNEGSKA (reference sequence). The V and J ends lost 3 bases and 1 base respectively, with 9 bases between them. The CDR3 loop spans 13 amino acids.

This chain joins TRBV30 and TRBJ1-1; D is undetermined. The V gene's germline CDR1 is GTSNPN and CDR2 SVGIG (reference sequence). The CDR3 contains 11 residues. Trimming cost V 3 bases and J 1 base, with 3 bases left between them. DNA for the CDR3: TGTGCCTGGAGGCCGAACACTGAAGCTTTCTTT. This codes for CAWRPNTEAFF.

This clonotype was detected many times. The rearrangement joins TRBV7-9 to TRBJ2-3; D uncertain. CDR1 and CDR2 from the germline V gene are SEHNR and FQNEAQ (reference sequence). The V and J ends lost 5 bases and 2 bases respectively, with 14 bases between them. This CDR3 region has 15 residues. DNA of the CDR3: TGTGCCAGCAGCGGTTCAACCAAACCCACAGATACGCAGTATTTT. Its translation is CASSGSTKPTDTQYF.

This clonotype was seen many times. The J gene is TRBJ2-7, the V gene TRBV27; the match to TRBD1 covers 9 bases. The CDR3 loop spans 14 amino acids. V was clipped by 4 bases and J by 4 bases; unmatched bases: 5. The V gene's germline CDR1 is MNHEY and CDR2 SMNVEV (reference sequence). CDR3 sequence reads: CASSSSTGGYEQYF. The CDR3 nucleotides read TGTGCCAGCAGTTCCTCGACAGGGGGGTACGAGCAGTACTTC.

This clonotype appeared many times. The J gene is TRBJ2-1, the V gene TRBV4-1; 7 positions match TRBD2. The length of the CDR3 is 16 residues. Germline V gives CDR1 MGHRA, CDR2 YSYEKL. V shed 2 bases, J shed 9 bases, and the junction held 13 bases outside the gene matches. As DNA, the CDR3 is TGCGCCAGCAGCCAAAGAACTAGCGAGGTTACCCCTGAGCAGTTCTTC. Protein: CASSQRTSEVTPEQFF.

A remark on this clonotype: A read error may be the cause here, since a much bigger clone is one base away. The V call is TRBV27, the J call TRBJ2-7, with 9 positions matching TRBD2. Germline V gene lookup returns CDR1 MNHEY and CDR2 SMNVEV (reference sequence). The CDR3 loop spans 16 amino acids. CDR3 loop: CAGSPTWSGRPYEQYF. CDR3 DNA sequence: TGTGCCGGCAGTCCGACGTGGAGCGGGAGGCCGTACGAGCAGTACTTC.

This clonotype showed up many times. The gene calls are TRBV7-9 and TRBJ2-3, with TRBD1 matching over 12 bases. This CDR3 comprises 24 residues. With 0 bases clipped from V and 6 bases from J, the junction kept 28 bases outside the gene matches. Germline assignment: CDR1 SEHNR and CDR2 FQNEAQ (reference sequence). Here the CDR3 reads CASSLAGAFPGQGAIFTIPDTQYF. The CDR3 DNA is TGTGCCAGCAGCTTAGCCGGAGCCTTTCCGGGACAGGGGGCAATTTTCACCATACCGGATACGCAGTATTTT.

This clonotype was found many times. The chain carries TRBV4-3 and TRBJ2-1; TRBD1 agrees at 8 bases. V shed 0 bases, J shed 5 bases, and the junction held 6 bases outside the gene matches. The CDR3 contains 16 residues. Germline V lookup: CDR1 LGHNA, CDR2 YSLEER. This CDR3 reads CASSQELTGEDNEQFF. The CDR3, as DNA: TGCGCCAGCAGCCAAGAATTGACAGGGGAGGACAATGAGCAGTTCTTC.

V usage is TRBV27 and J usage is TRBJ1-4; tentative D call: TRBD1 (5 bases). This CDR3 comprises 14 residues. The V gene's germline CDR1 is MNHEY and CDR2 SMNVEV (reference sequence). Trimming left V 3 bases short and J 4 bases short, with 9 bases between. The CDR3 nucleotides are TGTGCCAGCAGTTTGCTCAGGGATAATGAAAAACTGTTTTTT. Amino acid sequence: CASSLLRDNEKLFF.

Turning to this clonotype: One end of the junction fails to match germline, which may point to a read error. This chain links TRBV4-3 with TRBJ2-7, with D maybe TRBD1 (5 bases). CDR1 and CDR2 (germline): LGHNA, YSLEER. The CDR3 runs 15 residues. The DNA for the CDR3 is TGCGCCAGCAGCCAAGATCGGTCAGGGTCCTACGAGCAGTGCTTC. Its translation: CASSQDRSGSYEQCF.

In its sample, this clonotype was seen many times. The rearrangement links TRBV7-8 to TRBJ2-7; D is unclear. This CDR3 spans 11 amino acids. Trimming stripped 5 bases from V and 3 bases from J, with 5 bases between. CDR1 SGHVS and CDR2 FQNEAQ come from the germline V gene. The CDR3 DNA is TGTGCCAGCAGCCTCAGCTACGAGCAGTACTTC. This encodes CASSLSYEQYF.